Presented here are 19 T cell receptor beta chains from one specimen sequenced in a study of blood T cell repertoires in COVID-19. Produced via immunoSEQ multiplex PCR; TCRdb's table is partial and in-frame only. The repertoire holds some 200,000 clones, with approximately 80% as singletons. What was sequenced was peripheral blood. The receptors here all came from a middle-aged woman who had recovered from COVID-19.

The chain uses TRBV4-3 and TRBJ1-4; possible D gene TRBD1, 5 bases. Germline CDR1 LGHNA, CDR2 YSLEER. CDR3 length: 15 amino acids. Trimming took off 1 base at V and 7 bases at J, with 13 bases between the two ends. CDR3 in amino acids: CASSQGGGGSEKLFF. CDR3 sequence (DNA): TGCGCCAGCAGCCAAGGGGGGGGAGGGAGTGAAAAACTGTTTTTT.

This chain connects TRBV10-1 to TRBJ2-1; D is perhaps TRBD2 (5 bases). The CDR3 extends over 13 amino acids. CDR1 and CDR2 from the germline V gene are WNHNN and SYGVQD (reference sequence). Trimming removed 3 bases at V and 7 bases at J, with 10 bases between. CDR3 sequence (DNA): TGCGCCAGCAGTGATTCTCCGGGGAATGAGCAGTTCTTC. The encoded protein is CASSDSPGNEQFF.

This clone was detected a few times. The chain couples TRBV10-3 to TRBJ2-1; D not certain. This CDR3 is 14 amino acids long. Germline CDR1 reads ENHRY; CDR2 reads SYGVKD. Trimming took 4 bases from V and 5 from J, leaving 12 bases between them. The CDR3 is CAISARDNDNEQFF. In DNA form, the CDR3 reads TGTGCCATCAGTGCAAGAGACAATGACAATGAGCAGTTCTTC.

This sequence joins TRBV5-5 and TRBJ1-2, with a weak D call TRBD1 (5 bases). The CDR3 is made up of 13 amino acids. Germline CDR1 SGHKS, CDR2 YYEKEE (reference sequence). V dropped 3 bases and J dropped 4 bases, with 10 bases sitting between them. The CDR3 bases are TGTGCCAGCAGCTGGGGGACTTCCTATGGCTACACCTTC. Protein product: CASSWGTSYGYTF.

This chain joins TRBV18 and TRBJ2-7, with TRBD2 as a possible D gene (5 bases). The CDR3 extends over 14 amino acids. V was pared by 3 bases and J by 6 bases, with 15 bases between. Germline loops: CDR1 KGHSH, CDR2 LQKENI. In nucleotides, the CDR3 is TGTGCCAGCTCACCCACTAGTACTACGGTCGAGCAGTACTTC. Its protein is CASSPTSTTVEQYF.

The chain carries TRBV24-1 and TRBJ1-2; 7 positions match TRBD1. Germline CDR1 reads KGHDR; CDR2 reads SFDVKD. The CDR3 runs 16 residues. V shed 0 bases, J shed 8 bases, and the junction held 11 bases outside the gene matches. The CDR3 DNA follows: TGTGCCACCAGTGATTTGCGGGCAGGGGGTTCGGCAGGCTACACCTTC. Residues: CATSDLRAGGSAGYTF.

The rearrangement joins TRBV7-9 to TRBJ1-2; tentative D call: TRBD1 (5 bases). V was clipped by 0 bases and J by 7 bases, with 6 bases between them. CDR1 and CDR2 from the germline V gene are SEHNR and FQNEAQ (reference sequence). The CDR3 runs 12 residues. CDR3 bases: TGTGCCAGCAGCTTAGCAGACAGTGGCTACACCTTC. Translating gives CASSLADSGYTF.

The chain joins TRBV9 to TRBJ1-1; D is undetermined. The CDR3 extends over 13 amino acids. Germline CDR1 reads SGDLS; CDR2 reads YYNGEE. Trimming cost V 0 bases and J 1 base, with 4 bases left between them. In DNA form, the CDR3 reads TGTGCCAGCAGCGTAGATCAGAACACTGAAGCTTTCTTT. Translated: CASSVDQNTEAFF.

This clone came up once. This rearrangement joins TRBV6-5 to TRBJ2-3, with a tentative D call TRBD2 (5 bases). The CDR3 covers 14 residues. The V and J ends lost 6 bases and 0 bases respectively, with 10 bases between them. Germline V gives CDR1 MNHEY, CDR2 SVGAGI. The CDR3 DNA reads TGTGCCAGCAGGACTACTTTTAGCACAGATACGCAGTATTTT. This encodes CASRTTFSTDTQYF.

This chain connects TRBV15 to TRBJ1-2; D possibly corresponds to TRBD1 (6 bases). The V gene lost 5 bases and the J gene lost 6 bases, with 10 bases spanning the gap. Germline assignment: CDR1 LNHNV and CDR2 YYDKDF (reference sequence). The length of the CDR3 is 12 residues. CDR3 amino acids: CATSGGQDGYTF. The CDR3 DNA sequence: TGTGCCACCAGCGGGGGCCAGGATGGCTACACCTTC.

The chain recombines TRBV4-3 with TRBJ2-1; no firm D call. CDR1 is LGHNA, CDR2 YSLEER, per germline. V lost 4 bases and J lost 4, with 17 bases in between. The CDR3 loop spans 16 amino acids. The CDR3 sequence is CASSPLVSETYNEQFF. The CDR3 region has the DNA TGCGCCAGCAGCCCCCTTGTCTCCGAGACTTACAATGAGCAGTTCTTC.

This chain uses TRBV6-2 or TRBV6-3 with TRBJ1-6; D remains ambiguous. The germline V gene has CDR1 MNHEY and CDR2 SVGEGT. The CDR3 sequence is 12 residues long. Trimming cost V 3 bases and J 7 bases, with 4 bases left between them. The CDR3 loop is CASSYQNSPLHF. In DNA form, the CDR3 reads TGTGCCAGCAGTTATCAGAATTCACCCCTCCACTTT.

The chain is built from TRBV7-9 and TRBJ2-2, with 7 positions matching TRBD1. This CDR3 is 16 amino acids long. Germline CDR1 and CDR2: SEHNR and FQNEAQ (reference sequence). Trimming cost V 6 bases and J 3 bases; bases outside gene matches: 10. The CDR3 DNA is TGTGCCAGCAGTCAGAATACAGGGGCGCACACCGGGGAGCTGTTTTTT. It yields the protein CASSQNTGAHTGELFF.

This chain connects TRBV18 to TRBJ2-6; 7 bases fit TRBD1. Germline-derived CDR1 and CDR2 are KGHSH and LQKENI. The CDR3 length is 15 residues. The junction had 2 bases not matched to a gene; V was cut back by 3 bases and J by 3 bases. CDR3 DNA: TGTGCCAGCTCACCGACAGGGTTTGGGGCCAACGTCCTGACTTTC. It codes for CASSPTGFGANVLTF. Drawing the rest from reference TRBV18 and TRBJ2-6, the complete variable domain is NAGVMQNPRHLVRRRGQEARLRCSPMKGHSHVYWYRQLPEEGLKFMVYLQKENIIDESGMPKERFSAEFPKEGPSILRIQQVVRGDSAAYFCASSPTGFGANVLTFGAGSRLTVL.

The chain couples TRBV20-1 to TRBJ1-5; D gene ambiguous. The CDR3 is made up of 15 amino acids. The V gene lost 3 bases and the J gene lost 0 bases, with 12 bases spanning the gap. CDR1 DFQATT and CDR2 SNEGSKA come from the germline V gene (reference sequence). The CDR3 here is CSASVQEGSNQPQHF. The DNA of the CDR3 is TGCAGTGCTAGTGTCCAGGAGGGTAGCAATCAGCCCCAGCATTTT.

J is TRBJ1-2 and V is TRBV12-3 or TRBV12-4; unclear D gene. V shed 4 bases and J shed 2 bases, with 8 bases lying between them. CDR3 length equals 13 residues. The CDR3 protein is CASSYGLNYGYTF. DNA for the CDR3: TGTGCCAGCAGTTATGGACTGAACTATGGCTACACCTTC.

The chain is built from TRBV6-6 and TRBJ1-1; TRBD1 aligns across 8 bases. The CDR3 has 16 amino acids. V dropped 2 bases and J dropped 4; count of bases not matched to a gene: 9. The germline gives CDR1 MNHNY, CDR2 SVGAGI (reference sequence). CDR3 sequence (DNA): TGTGCCAGCAGTTACCTATCGACAGGGGCGAGCACTGAAGCTTTCTTT. This encodes CASSYLSTGASTEAFF.

This rearrangement joins TRBV24-1 to TRBJ2-1; TRBD2 aligns across 7 bases. V shed 1 base and J 7 bases; nucleotides not matched to a gene: 6. This CDR3 has 15 amino acids. Germline assignment: CDR1 KGHDR and CDR2 SFDVKD. The CDR3 nucleotides are TGTGCCACCAGTGATTTCAACTTCGGGGGGAATGAGCAGTTCTTC. This encodes CATSDFNFGGNEQFF.

The rearrangement uses TRBV23-1 and TRBJ1-2; no definite D call. TRBV23-1 is identified as an open reading frame with a role that is uncertain. Trimming took 9 bases from V and 1 from J, leaving 12 bases between them. CDR3 length: 13 residues. As DNA, the CDR3 is TGCGCCAGGAGACGGGAAAATAACTATGGCTACACCTTC. Protein sequence: CARRRENNYGYTF.